Here is one T cell receptor beta chain with its context. This clone was seen a few times. Its specific antigen is unknown. Nothing much larger sits one base from this clone, and base qualities are not available. Separate from the approximately 690-subject first cohort, the validation cohort of 95 to 150 subjects was the group to which the donors belonged. The library was produced with the immunoSEQ multiplex PCR assay. Per the source publication's procedure: A statistical classification framework was developed to diagnose cytomegalovirus status using the catalog of TCR beta chain sequences. TCRdb took over this immuneACCESS table, retaining in-frame rearrangements with V and J assigned. Such tables are incomplete; in checked studies, under half of the missing clones stem from an unresolved V gene, and the remainder is unexplained. That table gives V, J and clone size, and the DNA gave D and trimming. The sample table records 150,000 or so clones; about 86% of these occur just once. Around 2.1% of the sample lies in the top ten.

This record comes from a study of cytomegalovirus exposure and HLA in healthy donors (dated by TCRdb to between 2016 and 2019). Context from the whole study: According to a later analysis, one platform produced both the 100 to 150 validation repertoires and the 666 repertoires of the first cohort. The study aimed to test whether signatures of past pathogen exposure could be identified by cataloging public T cell receptors. High-throughput TCR immunosequencing, statistical association of individual TCRs with disease status, and machine learning were combined to predict cytomegalovirus infection status. Besides the first cohort of approximately 670 subjects, a separate validation cohort made up of 120 different subjects was used. Overall study outcomes, separate from this receptor: In both the original and validation cohorts, the classifier was reported to diagnose cytomegalovirus status with high specificity and sensitivity. The study gave a list of around 170 TCR beta chains associated with cytomegalovirus. Across donors, most TCR sequences were observed very rarely, whereas some public TCRs were present in many individuals. A later analysis lacked HLA typing for the validation cohort, so it scored co-occurrence in that cohort across all 110 or so repertoires. Three of the identified cytomegalovirus-associated TCR beta chains were confirmed in vitro to be specific for cytomegalovirus antigens. The authors suggested that the approach could potentially be generalized to other disease states and immunological phenotypes. Subsequent analysis determined that TCRs grouped into clusters in the first cohort also showed a tendency toward co-occurrence across the 90 to 150 validation repertoires, and approximately 93% of cluster scores exceeded 0.

At the junction V is shortened by 7 bases and J by 7 bases; bases outside the gene matches: 13. The CDR3 runs 15 amino acids, cysteine and phenylalanine included. Only CDR3 DNA remains: 45 bases, in frame from the first base. The CDR1 and CDR2 encoded by the germline V gene (reference sequence) are MNHEY and SMNVEV. Input material: PBMCs. This receptor was identified in a human donor in good health. The receptor chain draws on TRBV27 and TRBJ1-1; 9 bases in between match TRBD1. The CDR3 sequence is CASTSFDRGFFEAFF. The nucleotides are TGTGCCAGCACTTCTTTCGACAGGGGGTTTTTTGAAGCTTTCTTT.